Following are 5 T cell receptor beta chains from one sample sequenced in a study of T cells after yellow fever vaccination. Each CDR3 protein gets one entry after TCRdb re-called the 5' RACE reads with MiXCR. The sample holds hundreds of thousands of distinct CDR3 sequences, roughly an eighth seen once. This sample comprised PBMCs, obtained on the day of the yellow fever booster vaccination. These receptors came from a young man who received the YFV17D yellow fever vaccine.

This chain joins TRBV20-1 and TRBJ2-7; 8 nucleotides line up with TRBD2. Unmatched junction bases numbered 6, after V lost 5 bases and J lost 3 bases. The CDR3 spans 13 residues. The germline V gene encodes CDR1 DFQATT and CDR2 SNEGSKA (reference sequence). CDR3 region: CSAAPGLVYEQYF. The CDR3 DNA follows: TGCAGTGCTGCTCCGGGACTAGTCTACGAGCAGTACTTC.

V and J are TRBV20-1 and TRBJ1-3, with D hard to call. V lost 0 bases and J 0 bases, leaving 12 bases between the germline ends. CDR1 and CDR2 from the germline V gene are DFQATT and SNEGSKA (reference sequence). The CDR3 runs to 16 residues. The CDR3 loop is CSARDLRANSGNTIYF. The CDR3, as DNA: TGCAGTGCTAGAGATCTTAGGGCCAACTCTGGAAACACCATATATTTT.

CDR3: CSVGRDTNGEQYF. The DNA of the CDR3 is TGCAGCGTCGGCCGGGACACGAACGGCGAGCAGTACTTC. The genes are TRBV29-1 and TRBJ2-7; perhaps TRBD1 as D (6 bases). The germline V gene has CDR1 SQVTM and CDR2 ANQGSEA. V was trimmed by 6 bases and J by 6 bases, leaving 18 bases between them. This CDR3 contains 13 residues.

This clonotype has a handful of counts. The rearrangement uses TRBV7-2 and TRBJ2-5, with D possibly TRBD2 on 5 matching bases. CDR3 length: 15 residues. V was shortened by 6 bases and J by 2 bases, with 16 bases between the two germline ends. CDR1 is SGHTA and CDR2 is FQGNSA in the germline V gene. The CDR3 bases are TGTGCCAGCAGTCCCAAGCGGCGACCGCAAGAGACCCAGTACTTC. This translates into CASSPKRRPQETQYF.

The chain carries TRBV5-5 and TRBJ2-1, with a tentative D call TRBD2 (5 bases). This CDR3 is built from 16 residues. Trimming took off 0 bases at V and 1 base at J, with 11 bases between the two ends. CDR1 SGHKS and CDR2 YYEKEE come from the germline V gene (reference sequence). CDR3 protein: CASSLGTRSSYNEQFF. In nucleotides, the CDR3 is TGTGCCAGCAGCTTGGGTACTAGAAGTTCCTACAATGAGCAGTTCTTC.